The source of this T cell receptor beta chain is a study of CD8 T cells in ankylosing spondylitis. Study findings and constraints: A TCR beta motif of roughly eight highly homologous variants seemed to mark ankylosing spondylitis blood. Matched synovial fluid from ankylosing spondylitis patients was reported to be enriched for disease-linked clones.

MiXCR was run by TCRdb on the 5' RACE reads, yielding one entry per CDR3 protein. The sample includes about 220,000 distinct CDR3 sequences, roughly a tenth of them seen just once. Germline V lookup: CDR1 LNHNV, CDR2 YYDKDF (reference sequence). The length of the CDR3 is 19 residues. V dropped 0 bases and J dropped 1; count of bases not matched to a gene: 9. In regard to this clonotype: Antigen unknown.

Sequencing used blood, either unsorted or a sorted T cell fraction (not recorded which). This chain links TRBV15 with TRBJ2-5, with 12 bases that match TRBD2. This receptor was taken from a male donor with ankylosing spondylitis or in good health (not recorded which). CDR3 coding DNA: TGTGCCACCAGCAGAGATATTGGGGGGACTAGCGGGCTCCAAGAGACCCAGTACTTC. As protein: CATSRDIGGTSGLQETQYF.